Each of the 32 T cell receptor beta chains below was sequenced from the same sample in a study of T cells in Graves' hyperthyroidism and ophthalmopathy. Using RNA transcripts as the source, TCR beta CDR3 regions were amplified. The primer set for the first-round RT-PCR of the TCR CDR3 was HTBI. From the multiplex PCR reads, TCRdb called clonotypes with MiXCR, one entry per CDR3 protein. The sample includes approximately 710,000 distinct CDR3 sequences, around 15% of them seen just once. Sequencing used blood. The origin of the receptors is a man aged 50 or older with Graves' hyperthyroidism.

This chain connects TRBV20-1 to TRBJ2-4; a weak D match, TRBD1 (6 bases). V lost 5 bases, J lost 8 bases, and 19 bases lay in between. CDR1 and CDR2 (germline): DFQATT, SNEGSKA (reference sequence). CDR3 size: 14 residues. The CDR3, as DNA: TGCAGTGCTTCCTTCATTGACAGGCACGACATTCAGTACTTC. Translated, it gives CSASFIDRHDIQYF.

The rearrangement uses TRBV28 and TRBJ2-3; no firm D call. The CDR3 is 12 residues long. Germline V gene data show CDR1 as MDHEN and CDR2 as SYDVKM. Trimming removed 7 bases at V and 6 bases at J, with 11 bases between. Here the CDR3 reads CASTKDPDTQYF. In DNA, the CDR3 is TGTGCCAGCACCAAGGACCCGGATACGCAGTATTTT.

J is TRBJ2-7 and V is TRBV4-1; the match to TRBD2 covers 13 bases. Trimming removed 8 bases from V and 6 bases from J; junction bases left unmatched: 7. The length of the CDR3 is 14 residues. The germline CDR1 and CDR2 sequences are MGHRA and YSYEKL. CDR3 nucleotides: TGCGCCAGCCGAGGACTAGCGGGAGATCCCGAGCAGTACTTC. It encodes CASRGLAGDPEQYF.

This chain uses TRBV30 with TRBJ1-2; D possibly corresponds to TRBD1 (6 bases). V shed 3 bases and J shed 4 bases, with 15 bases lying between them. CDR3 size: 14 residues. The germline V gene encodes CDR1 GTSNPN and CDR2 SVGIG (reference sequence). CDR3 nucleotide sequence: TGTGCCTGGAGGGGGGCAGGGGTAAGCTATGGCTACACCTTC. Its protein product is CAWRGAGVSYGYTF.

This clonotype has a count of ten or more. The genes are TRBV10-3 and TRBJ2-5; no clear D. Germline loops: CDR1 ENHRY, CDR2 SYGVKD. Trimming took off 0 bases at V and 5 bases at J, with 10 bases between the two ends. The CDR3 has 14 amino acids. This CDR3 is CAISESIQSETQYF. DNA of the CDR3: TGTGCCATCAGTGAGTCGATCCAGAGCGAGACCCAGTACTTC.

The chain combines TRBV29-1 with TRBJ2-5; 8 nucleotides match TRBD1. This CDR3 comprises 15 residues. V lost 3 bases to trimming and J lost 4 bases; unmatched junction nucleotides: 10. CDR1 is SQVTM and CDR2 is ANQGSEA in the germline V gene. CDR3 sequence reads: CSVEGAGGRGETQYF. CDR3 DNA: TGCAGCGTTGAGGGAGCAGGGGGCAGGGGAGAGACCCAGTACTTC.

This clonotype was seen repeatedly, ten times or more. V is TRBV19 and J is TRBJ2-2, with TRBD2 matching over 10 bases. The CDR3 length is 18 residues. CDR1 is LNHDA and CDR2 is SQIVND in the germline V gene (reference sequence). Germline trimming cut 3 bases from V and 4 bases from J; bases unmatched to any gene: 11. CDR3 sequence (DNA): TGTGCCAGTAGTATTCCCGGCCTAGCGGGAGTGTCCACCGGGGAGCTGTTTTTT. Translated: CASSIPGLAGVSTGELFF.

This clonotype was picked up many times. The CDR3 loop reads CASSPWGEGPYNEQFF. The DNA for the CDR3 is TGTGCCAGCAGCCCGTGGGGGGAGGGCCCCTACAATGAGCAGTTCTTC. V gene TRBV14 combines with J gene TRBJ2-1, with TRBD2 matching 7 bases. V was clipped by 4 bases and J by 2 bases; unmatched bases: 8. This CDR3 spans 16 amino acids. CDR1 is SGHDN, CDR2 FVKESK, per germline.

This clonotype was counted at least ten times. The V and J genes are TRBV29-1 and TRBJ1-1; D unresolved. The V end lost 1 base, the J end lost 1 base, and 7 bases lay between the germline ends. From germline, CDR1 is SQVTM and CDR2 ANQGSEA. The CDR3 extends over 13 amino acids. CDR3 in DNA: TGCAGCGTTGAAGGAAACGGGAACACTGAAGCTTTCTTT. Its protein is CSVEGNGNTEAFF.

This clonotype occurred a few times. DNA for the CDR3: TGTGCCAGCAGCCAAGCATCCGGATCGAACACTGAAGCTTTCTTT. This sequence encodes CASSQASGSNTEAFF. The J gene is TRBJ1-1, the V gene TRBV3-1; D not certain. The V gene's germline CDR1 is LGHDT and CDR2 YNNKEL (reference sequence). The V gene lost 1 base and the J gene lost 1 base, with 10 bases spanning the gap. The CDR3 consists of 15 residues.

The V call is TRBV5-1, the J call TRBJ1-6, with D tentatively TRBD1 (5 bases). Germline V gene lookup returns CDR1 SGHRS and CDR2 YFSETQ. The ends were cut back, 1 base at V and 10 bases at J, with 15 bases in the middle. This CDR3 region has 15 residues. CDR3 bases: TGCGCCAGCAGCTTGTTCGGGGACGATAGGTCACCCCTCCACTTT. Residues: CASSLFGDDRSPLHF.

This clonotype was found many times. The chain joins TRBV7-6 to TRBJ2-5, with D unresolved. The CDR3 runs to 11 residues. CDR1 and CDR2 from the germline V gene are SGHVS and FNYEAQ. V was clipped by 3 bases and J by 7 bases, with 6 bases between them. The CDR3 loop is CASSFERTQYF. CDR3 bases: TGTGCCAGCAGCTTTGAACGGACCCAGTACTTC. Combining the CDR3 with reference TRBV7-6 and TRBJ2-5 gives the whole variable domain GAGVSQSPRYKVTKRGQDVALRCDPISGHVSLYWYRQALGQGPEFLTYFNYEAQQDKSGLPNDRFSAERPEGSISTLTIQRTEQRDSAMYRCASSFERTQYFGPGTRLLVL.

Here the CDR3 reads CASSPYTNQPQHF. CDR3 coding DNA: TGTGCCAGCAGTCCGTATACCAATCAGCCCCAGCATTTT. The chain joins TRBV27 to TRBJ1-5; D is undetermined. Trimming took 5 bases from V and 3 from J, leaving 8 bases between them. Germline assignment: CDR1 MNHEY and CDR2 SMNVEV (reference sequence). This CDR3 has 13 amino acids.

With regard to this clonotype: This may stem from a read error, because a much larger clone lies one nucleotide away. V and J are TRBV19 and TRBJ1-1; D gene ambiguous. The CDR3 length is 15 residues. Trimming took 3 bases from V and 0 from J, leaving 11 bases between them. From germline, CDR1 is LNHDA and CDR2 SQIVND (reference sequence). CDR3 coding DNA: TGTGCCAGTAGTATCGGGAACCCACTGAACACTGAAGCTTTCTTT. Its protein product is CASSIGNPLNTEAFF.

This clonotype was found many times. This chain joins TRBV28 and TRBJ2-5, with 7 bases aligning to TRBD2. Unmatched junction bases numbered 8, after V lost 2 bases and J lost 5 bases. This CDR3 comprises 15 residues. The germline V gene has CDR1 MDHEN and CDR2 SYDVKM. This chain's CDR3 is CASSLKAGLWETQYF. CDR3 nucleotides: TGTGCCAGCAGTTTAAAAGCGGGACTCTGGGAGACCCAGTACTTC.

This chain uses TRBV20-1 with TRBJ2-3; the D gene is possibly TRBD1 (5 bases). Germline V gene lookup returns CDR1 DFQATT and CDR2 SNEGSKA (reference sequence). V lost 0 bases and J lost 4, with 14 bases in between. CDR3 length: 15 amino acids. In DNA form, the CDR3 reads TGCAGTGCTAGAGATGCAGGGAACAGACCAGATACGCAGTATTTT. Protein sequence: CSARDAGNRPDTQYF.

This clonotype was detected only a few times. This chain uses TRBV20-1 with TRBJ2-5; tentatively, D is TRBD1 (6 bases). V lost 0 bases and J 0 bases, leaving 11 bases between the germline ends. The CDR3 runs 15 residues. Germline V gene data show CDR1 as DFQATT and CDR2 as SNEGSKA (reference sequence). This chain's CDR3 is CSARDIRGNQETQYF. The DNA of the CDR3 is TGCAGTGCTAGAGATATCAGGGGAAACCAAGAGACCCAGTACTTC.

This clonotype was seen repeatedly, ten times or more. CDR3 residues: CASTPDGANYGYTF. CDR3 coding DNA: TGTGCCAGCACTCCGGACGGAGCTAACTATGGCTACACCTTC. V gene TRBV6-1 combines with J gene TRBJ1-2; D is ambiguous. The germline CDR1 and CDR2 sequences are MNHNS and SASEGT. V lost 7 bases and J 0 bases, leaving 12 bases between the germline ends. CDR3 length: 14 residues.

This clonotype occurred a few times. J is TRBJ1-1 and V is TRBV9; maybe TRBD1 (5 bases). This CDR3 comprises 13 residues. The germline CDR1 and CDR2 sequences are SGDLS and YYNGEE. V was shortened by 7 bases and J by 3 bases, with 13 bases between the two germline ends. CDR3 loop: CASWGDGDTEAFF. CDR3 nucleotides: TGTGCCAGCTGGGGCGACGGGGACACTGAAGCTTTCTTT.

This clonotype was seen more than once but under ten times. The chain is built from TRBV3-1 and TRBJ1-1; D unclear. Germline V gene lookup returns CDR1 LGHDT and CDR2 YNNKEL (reference sequence). Trimming cost V 2 bases and J 6 bases, with 13 bases left between them. The CDR3 spans 14 residues. CDR3 amino acids: CASSQFLGLPEAFF. CDR3 bases: TGTGCCAGCAGCCAATTCCTGGGCCTACCTGAAGCTTTCTTT. Filled out from reference TRBV3-1 and TRBJ1-1, the complete variable domain reads DTAVSQTPKYLVTQMGNDKSIKCEQNLGHDTMYWYKQDSKKFLKIMFSYNNKELIINETVPNRFSPKSPDKAHLNLHINSLELGDSAVYFCASSQFLGLPEAFFGQGTRLTVV.

Ten or more counts support this clonotype. The CDR3 loop is CASSLVGTTNEKLFF. DNA of the CDR3: TGTGCCAGCAGCTTAGTCGGTACAACTAATGAAAAACTGTTTTTT. The chain is built from TRBV7-2 and TRBJ1-4; D uncertain. Trimming removed 1 base at V and 0 bases at J, with 6 bases between. There are 15 residues in the CDR3. CDR1 SGHTA and CDR2 FQGNSA come from the germline V gene.

This clonotype was observed a handful of times. The chain links TRBV28 to TRBJ1-1; the D gene is possibly TRBD1 (6 bases). The ends were cut back, 8 bases at V and 4 bases at J, with 20 bases in the middle. The CDR3 sequence is 15 residues long. Germline loops: CDR1 MDHEN, CDR2 SYDVKM. The CDR3 protein is CASGFFGGRGTEAFF. CDR3 in DNA: TGTGCCAGCGGATTTTTCGGGGGCCGGGGCACTGAAGCTTTCTTT.

CDR3 loop: CASSLTRGGGKLFF. In DNA, the CDR3 is TGTGCCAGCAGCTTAACGAGGGGGGGCGGAAAACTGTTTTTT. V and J are TRBV7-9 and TRBJ1-4; possibly TRBD1 for D (6 bases). Germline V gene data show CDR1 as SEHNR and CDR2 as FQNEAQ (reference sequence). V shed 2 bases and J shed 10 bases, with 14 bases lying between them. CDR3 length: 14 residues. Using reference TRBV7-9 and TRBJ1-4 for the parts outside the CDR3, the full variable domain is DTGVSQNPRHKITKRGQNVTFRCDPISEHNRLYWYRQTLGQGPEFLTYFQNEAQLEKSRLLSDRFSAERPKGSFSTLEIQRTEQGDSAMYLCASSLTRGGGKLFFGSGTQLSVL.

Regarding this clonotype: The junction departs from germline at one end; a sequencing error may be responsible. V usage is TRBV18 and J usage is TRBJ2-1, with TRBD2 matching over 7 bases. Germline V gene sequence: CDR1 KGHSH, CDR2 LQKENI. This CDR3 has 17 amino acids. This CDR3 is CASSPPWGGSSYNEQFF. The DNA for the CDR3 is TGTGCCAGCTCGCCACCGTGGGGCGGGAGCTCCTACAATGAGCAGTTCTTC.

In regard to this clonotype: One base away lies a much larger clone, so this may be a sequencing read error. The chain uses TRBV19 and TRBJ2-5; D unresolved. The CDR3 length is 12 residues. Germline CDR1 LNHDA, CDR2 SQIVND (reference sequence). Trimming shortened V by 0 bases and J by 9 bases, and 8 bases separated the two germline ends. The CDR3 protein is CASSIDPKAQYF. The CDR3 bases are TGTGCCAGTAGTATAGATCCGAAGGCCCAGTACTTC.

In its sample, this clonotype was seen many times. J is TRBJ1-4 and V is TRBV27, with D possibly TRBD1 on 5 matching bases. Germline V gene lookup returns CDR1 MNHEY and CDR2 SMNVEV (reference sequence). This CDR3 region has 11 residues. V was pared by 4 bases and J by 10 bases, with 7 bases between. The CDR3 DNA reads TGTGCCAGCAGTTGGGACGGAAAACTGTTTTTT. Translating gives CASSWDGKLFF. Drawing the rest from reference TRBV27 and TRBJ1-4, the complete variable domain is EAQVTQNPRYLITVTGKKLTVTCSQNMNHEYMSWYRQDPGLGLRQIYYSMNVEVTDKGDVPEGYKVSRKEKRNFPLILESPSPNQTSLYFCASSWDGKLFFGSGTQLSVL.

This clonotype was seen ten or more times. The chain is built from TRBV30 and TRBJ1-1, with D perhaps TRBD1 (6 bases). In germline, CDR1 is GTSNPN, CDR2 SVGIG (reference sequence). With 2 bases removed from V and 2 bases from J, the gap between germline ends came to 15 bases. The CDR3 consists of 15 residues. CDR3 nucleotide sequence: TGTGCCTGGAGTCTGCAAGGGGGGGGAAACACTGAAGCTTTCTTT. This sequence encodes CAWSLQGGGNTEAFF.

This clonotype showed up just a few times. J is TRBJ1-2 and V is TRBV28; D is undetermined. Germline V lookup: CDR1 MDHEN, CDR2 SYDVKM. Trimming cost V 5 bases and J 4 bases, with 11 bases left between them. There are 13 residues in the CDR3. CDR3 protein: CASSARALYGYTF. The CDR3 DNA reads TGTGCCAGCAGTGCGAGGGCTCTCTATGGCTACACCTTC.

This clonotype was seen many times. This sequence joins TRBV28 and TRBJ2-1, with 10 bases matching TRBD2. The germline V gene has CDR1 MDHEN and CDR2 SYDVKM. CDR3 length: 13 residues. J lost 9 bases, V lost 6 bases, and 5 bases had no gene match. The chain's CDR3 is CASRLAGDGEQFF. CDR3 bases: TGTGCCAGCAGGCTAGCGGGAGATGGTGAGCAGTTCTTC.

The chain recombines TRBV20-1 with TRBJ1-4, with 12 bases fitting TRBD1. CDR1 is DFQATT and CDR2 is SNEGSKA in the germline V gene (reference sequence). This CDR3 contains 18 residues. V was clipped by 5 bases and J by 7 bases; unmatched bases: 17. CDR3 protein: CSAALGGDRGRRGEKLFF. In nucleotides, the CDR3 is TGCAGTGCTGCCTTAGGGGGGGACAGGGGGCGCCGGGGTGAAAAACTGTTTTTT.

There are a few counts of this clonotype. The chain combines TRBV19 with TRBJ1-5; a weak D match, TRBD1 (5 bases). The germline gives CDR1 LNHDA, CDR2 SQIVND (reference sequence). The CDR3 has 15 residues. V was pared by 3 bases and J by 5 bases, with 14 bases between. The CDR3 sequence is CASSIYGGDYQPQHF. CDR3 DNA sequence: TGTGCCAGTAGTATCTATGGGGGGGATTATCAGCCCCAGCATTTT.

This clonotype showed up many times. For the CDR3, the DNA is TGTGCCAGCAGCCTATACTCAAGACTAGCGGGAGGTAACAATGAGCAGTTCTTC. Translating gives CASSLYSRLAGGNNEQFF. The chain carries TRBV7-2 and TRBJ2-1, with 13 bases lining up with TRBD2. Germline V gene data show CDR1 as SGHTA and CDR2 as FQGNSA. The CDR3 has 18 residues. V lost 5 bases, J lost 5 bases, and 12 bases stayed unmatched.